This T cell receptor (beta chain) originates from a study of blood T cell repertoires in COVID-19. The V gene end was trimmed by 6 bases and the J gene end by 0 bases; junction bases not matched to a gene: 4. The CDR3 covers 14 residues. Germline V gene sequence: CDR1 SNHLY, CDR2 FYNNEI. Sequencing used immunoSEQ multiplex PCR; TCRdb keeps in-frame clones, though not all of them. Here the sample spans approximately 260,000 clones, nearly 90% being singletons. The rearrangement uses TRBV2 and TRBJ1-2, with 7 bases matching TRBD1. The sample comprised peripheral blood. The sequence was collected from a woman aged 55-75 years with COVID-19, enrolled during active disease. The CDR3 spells CASRAGGTNYGYTF. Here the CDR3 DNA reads TGTGCCAGCAGGGCAGGGGGTACTAACTATGGCTACACCTTC.